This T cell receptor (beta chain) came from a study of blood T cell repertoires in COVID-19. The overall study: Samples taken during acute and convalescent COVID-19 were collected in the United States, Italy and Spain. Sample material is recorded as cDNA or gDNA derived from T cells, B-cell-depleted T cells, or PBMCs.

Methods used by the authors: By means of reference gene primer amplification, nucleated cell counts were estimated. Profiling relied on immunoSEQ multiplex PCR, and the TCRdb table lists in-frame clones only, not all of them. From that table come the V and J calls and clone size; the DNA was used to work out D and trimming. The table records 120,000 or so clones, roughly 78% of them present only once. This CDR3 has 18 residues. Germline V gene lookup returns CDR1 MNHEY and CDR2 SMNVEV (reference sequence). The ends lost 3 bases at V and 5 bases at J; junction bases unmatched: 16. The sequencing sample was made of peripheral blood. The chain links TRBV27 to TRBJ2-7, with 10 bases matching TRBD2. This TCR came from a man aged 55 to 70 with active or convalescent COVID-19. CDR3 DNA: TGTGCCAGCAGTTTCCTTCGGAGTCGACTAGCGGGTAGGAACGAGCAGTACTTC. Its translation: CASSFLRSRLAGRNEQYF.